The T cell receptor beta chain described here comes from a study of T cell repertoires in cytomegalovirus infection. Across the study: Matching HLA type and CMV infection were both indicated by public TCR beta signatures.

V was shortened by 0 bases and J by 3 bases, with 19 bases between the two germline ends. Germline-derived CDR1 and CDR2 are LGHNA and YSLEER. The CDR3 spans 18 residues. Study findings and constraints: Within the response measured ex vivo, HLA-C-restricted CMV-specific TCR beta clonotypes were dominant.

TCRdb itself ran the reads through MiXCR, one entry per CDR3 protein. The repertoire holds 310,000 or so distinct CDR3 sequences, with about 25% as singletons. Points on this clonotype: Its antigen is not identified.

This chain uses TRBV4-3 with TRBJ2-3; tentatively, D is TRBD2 (6 bases). This receptor was identified in a human donor in good health (CMV status not recorded). Some clones in this sample may be carry-over from other donors' samples. The sequenced material came from PBMCs. The CDR3 nucleotides are TGCGCCAGCAGCCAAGATTTTGGGCGGGACTTGGGTACAGATACGCAGTATTTT. Translated: CASSQDFGRDLGTDTQYF.